This section outlines one T cell receptor beta chain sequence together with its context. The antigen is undetermined. These data come from a study of T cell responses to AZD1222 COVID-19 vaccine. The CDR3 sequence is 12 residues long. CDR1 SNHLY and CDR2 FYNNEI come from the germline V gene. V lost 7 bases, J lost 6 bases, and 13 bases lay in between. The assay was immunoSEQ multiplex PCR, and TCRdb's table has in-frame clones only and misses some. The sample holds about 110,000 clones, around 94% seen once. General study findings and limits: Repertoires in all cases were sampled only once the peak T cell response had passed.

The genes are TRBV2 and TRBJ2-7, with D unresolved. This clonotype was sampled from an adult in good health. The sequencing here drew on peripheral blood, taken on day 0 of AZD1222 vaccination. This chain's CDR3 is CASIKASVEQYF. The DNA of the CDR3 is TGTGCCAGCATCAAGGCCTCTGTCGAGCAGTACTTC.